This TCR beta chain comes out of a study of breast tumors, draining lymph nodes, adjacent tissues. Study conclusions and caveats: Most tumor T cells seemingly derive from lymph node, then expand in tumor. Compared with lymph nodes, tumors were less diverse; compared with nontumor tissue, more. Tumor and nontumor repertoires were significantly more similar in luminal-like than in basal-like breast cancer. That most tumor T cells come from lymph nodes remained unproven.

The germline CDR1 and CDR2 sequences are LNHDA and SQIVND (reference sequence). There are 14 residues in the CDR3. V was clipped by 5 bases and J by 6 bases, with 15 bases between them. For this clonotype: Its antigen is unknown.

Axillary draining lymph nodes of breast cancer patients supplied the node samples. TCRdb processed the multiplex PCR reads anew with MiXCR; each CDR3 protein has one entry. The data show about 140,000 distinct CDR3 sequences, with around a third seen just once and less than 2.5% held by the top ten. The chain uses TRBV19 and TRBJ2-3, with D perhaps TRBD2 (5 bases). Sequencing was performed on axillary lymph node tissue. This clonotype originated in a female donor with breast cancer. Some clones in this sample may be carry-over from other donors' samples. The CDR3 protein is CASSPLAPRDTQYF. CDR3 bases: TGTGCCAGTAGTCCATTAGCGCCTAGGGATACGCAGTATTTT.